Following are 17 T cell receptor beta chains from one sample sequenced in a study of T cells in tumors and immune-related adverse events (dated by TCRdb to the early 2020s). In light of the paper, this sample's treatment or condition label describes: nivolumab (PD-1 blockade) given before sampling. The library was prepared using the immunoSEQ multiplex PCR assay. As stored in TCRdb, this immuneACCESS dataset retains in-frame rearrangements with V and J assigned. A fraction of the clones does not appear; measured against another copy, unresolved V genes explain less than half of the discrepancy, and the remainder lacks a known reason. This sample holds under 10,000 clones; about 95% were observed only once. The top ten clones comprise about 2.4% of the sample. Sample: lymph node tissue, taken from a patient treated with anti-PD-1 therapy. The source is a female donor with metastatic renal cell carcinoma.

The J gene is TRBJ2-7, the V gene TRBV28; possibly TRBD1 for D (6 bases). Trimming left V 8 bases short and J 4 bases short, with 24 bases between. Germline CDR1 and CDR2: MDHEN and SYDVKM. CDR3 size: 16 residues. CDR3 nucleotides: TGTGCCAGCGGGGTCAGGGGATTTAGGGAGATTTACGAGCAGTACTTC. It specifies CASGVRGFREIYEQYF.

CDR3 DNA sequence: TGTGCCAGTAGTACCCCCGGGGCTAGCGGGGCGAGCTCCTACGAGCAGTACTTC. Residues: CASSTPGASGASSYEQYF. The chain has TRBV19 and TRBJ2-7; 9 bases line up with TRBD2. The CDR3 has 18 residues. Germline V gene data show CDR1 as LNHDA and CDR2 as SQIVND (reference sequence). J lost 0 bases, V lost 4 bases, and 13 bases had no gene match. The full variable domain, completed using reference TRBV19 and TRBJ2-7, is DGGITQSPKYLFRKEGQNVTLSCEQNLNHDAMYWYRQDPGQGLRLIYYSQIVNDFQKGDIAEGYSVSREKKESFPLTVTSAQKNPTAFYLCASSTPGASGASSYEQYFGPGTRLTVT.

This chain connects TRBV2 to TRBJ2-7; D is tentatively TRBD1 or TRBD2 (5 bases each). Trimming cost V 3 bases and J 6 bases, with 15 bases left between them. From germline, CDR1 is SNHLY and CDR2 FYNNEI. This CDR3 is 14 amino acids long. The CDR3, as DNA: TGTGCCAGCAGTGACGCGAGGGGATGGGGCGAGCAGTACTTC. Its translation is CASSDARGWGEQYF.

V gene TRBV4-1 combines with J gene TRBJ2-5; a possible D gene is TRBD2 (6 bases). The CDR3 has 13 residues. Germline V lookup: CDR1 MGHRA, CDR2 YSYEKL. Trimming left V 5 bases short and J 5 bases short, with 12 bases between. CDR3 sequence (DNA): TGCGCCAGCAGCTTGACTAGTGGGGAGACCCAGTACTTC. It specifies CASSLTSGETQYF.

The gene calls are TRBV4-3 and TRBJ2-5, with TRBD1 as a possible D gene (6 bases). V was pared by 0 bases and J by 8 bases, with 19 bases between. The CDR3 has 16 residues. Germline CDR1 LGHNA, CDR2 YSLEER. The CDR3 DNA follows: TGCGCCAGCAGCCAAGATGTGGGGGCAGATATAGTAACCCAGTACTTC. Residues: CASSQDVGADIVTQYF.

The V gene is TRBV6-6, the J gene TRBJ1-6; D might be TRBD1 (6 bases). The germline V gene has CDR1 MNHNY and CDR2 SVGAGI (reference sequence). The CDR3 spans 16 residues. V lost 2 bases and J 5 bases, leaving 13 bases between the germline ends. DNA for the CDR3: TGTGCCAGCAGTTACCGGGGGGGGGCGAATAATTCACCCCTCCACTTT. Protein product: CASSYRGGANNSPLHF.

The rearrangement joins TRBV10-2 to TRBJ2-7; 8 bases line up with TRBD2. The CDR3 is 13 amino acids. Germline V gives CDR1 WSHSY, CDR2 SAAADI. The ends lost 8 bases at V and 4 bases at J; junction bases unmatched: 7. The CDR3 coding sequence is TGCGCCAGCCTGACTAGCGTTTCTTACGAGCAGTACTTC. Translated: CASLTSVSYEQYF.

In nucleotides, the CDR3 is TGTGCCAGCAGCTCCAAGCGGGGAGGGACCGGGGAGCTGTTTTTT. Residues: CASSSKRGGTGELFF. The V call is TRBV11-3, the J call TRBJ2-2; 7 positions agree with TRBD2. CDR1 and CDR2 (germline): SGHNT, YENEEA. This CDR3 is 15 amino acids long. The junction had 7 bases not matched to a gene; V was cut back by 4 bases and J by 5 bases.

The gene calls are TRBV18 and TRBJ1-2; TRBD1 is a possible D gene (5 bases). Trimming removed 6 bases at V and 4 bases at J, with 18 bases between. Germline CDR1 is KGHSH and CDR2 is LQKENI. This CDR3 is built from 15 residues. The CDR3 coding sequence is TGTGCCAGCTCCCTCCGGAGGGAGGGGACCTATGGCTACACCTTC. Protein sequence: CASSLRREGTYGYTF.

The CDR3 DNA reads as TGTGCCAGCAGTAGGATGGGGCGAGGCTATGGCTACACCTTC. Its protein product is CASSRMGRGYGYTF. This sequence joins TRBV2 and TRBJ1-2, with D tentatively TRBD1 (5 bases). Trimming removed 5 bases at V and 4 bases at J, with 14 bases between. This CDR3 has 14 amino acids. CDR1 is SNHLY and CDR2 is FYNNEI in the germline V gene.

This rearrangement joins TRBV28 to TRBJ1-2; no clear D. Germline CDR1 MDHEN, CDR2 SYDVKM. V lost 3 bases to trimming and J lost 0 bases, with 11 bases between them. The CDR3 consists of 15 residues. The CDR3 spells CASSFLGGPNYGYTF. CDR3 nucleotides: TGTGCCAGCAGTTTTCTGGGAGGGCCTAACTATGGCTACACCTTC.

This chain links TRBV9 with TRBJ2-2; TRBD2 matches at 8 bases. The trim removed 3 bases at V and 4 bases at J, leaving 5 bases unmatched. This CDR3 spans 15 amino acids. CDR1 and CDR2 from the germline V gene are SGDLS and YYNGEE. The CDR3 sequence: CASSGTSSSTGELFF. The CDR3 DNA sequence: TGTGCCAGCAGCGGGACTAGCTCGTCCACCGGGGAGCTGTTTTTT.

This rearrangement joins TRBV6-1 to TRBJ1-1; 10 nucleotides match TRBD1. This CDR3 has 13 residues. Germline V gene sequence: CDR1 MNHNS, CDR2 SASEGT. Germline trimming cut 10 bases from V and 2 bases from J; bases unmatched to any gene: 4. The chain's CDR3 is CATRQGANTEAFF. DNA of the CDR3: TGTGCCACCCGACAGGGGGCCAACACTGAAGCTTTCTTT.

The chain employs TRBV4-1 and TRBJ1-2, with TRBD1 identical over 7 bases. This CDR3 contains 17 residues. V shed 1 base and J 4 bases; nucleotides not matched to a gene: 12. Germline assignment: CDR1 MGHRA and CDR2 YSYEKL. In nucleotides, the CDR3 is TGCGCCAGCAGCCAAGGTACCCGACAGGGTCTGATCTATGGCTACACCTTC. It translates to CASSQGTRQGLIYGYTF.

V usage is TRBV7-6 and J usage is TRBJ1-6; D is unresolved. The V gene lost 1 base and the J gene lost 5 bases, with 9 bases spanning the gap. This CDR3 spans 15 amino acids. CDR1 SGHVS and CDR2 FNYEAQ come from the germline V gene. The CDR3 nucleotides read TGTGCCAGCAGCTTAGGACGGCAGAATAATTCACCCCTCCACTTT. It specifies CASSLGRQNNSPLHF.

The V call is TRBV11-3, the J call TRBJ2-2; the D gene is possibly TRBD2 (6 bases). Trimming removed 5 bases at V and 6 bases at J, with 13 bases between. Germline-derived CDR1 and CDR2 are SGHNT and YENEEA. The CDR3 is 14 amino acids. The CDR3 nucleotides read TGTGCCAGCAGCACGGGACTGGGAGCCGGGGAGCTGTTTTTT. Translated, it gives CASSTGLGAGELFF.

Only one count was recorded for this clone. The CDR3 DNA is TGTGCCAGTCGCGCAGGTTACGAGCAGTACTTC. Protein product: CASRAGYEQYF. V and J are TRBV27 and TRBJ2-7, with unresolved D. The CDR3 contains 11 residues. The V gene's germline CDR1 is MNHEY and CDR2 SMNVEV (reference sequence). V dropped 9 bases and J dropped 4 bases, with 10 bases sitting between them.